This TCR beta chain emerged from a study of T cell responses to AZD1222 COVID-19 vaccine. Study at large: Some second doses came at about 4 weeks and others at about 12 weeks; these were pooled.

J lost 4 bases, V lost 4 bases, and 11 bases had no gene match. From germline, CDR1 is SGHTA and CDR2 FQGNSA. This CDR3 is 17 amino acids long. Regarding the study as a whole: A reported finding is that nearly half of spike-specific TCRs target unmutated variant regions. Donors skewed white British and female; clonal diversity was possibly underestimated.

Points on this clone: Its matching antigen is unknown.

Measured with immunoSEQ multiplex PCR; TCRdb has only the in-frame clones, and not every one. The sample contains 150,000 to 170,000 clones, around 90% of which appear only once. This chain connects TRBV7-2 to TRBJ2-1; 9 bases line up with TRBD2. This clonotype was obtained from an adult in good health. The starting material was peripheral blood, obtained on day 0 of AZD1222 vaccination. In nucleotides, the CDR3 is TGTGCCAGCAGCTCTGGAGATGTGCGGGGGGGATACAATGAGCAGTTCTTC. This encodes CASSSGDVRGGYNEQFF.